Below, 30 T cell receptor beta chains from the same sample are listed, as sequenced in a study of beta chain features in type 1 diabetes. The study reverse transcribed the entire isolated RNA, so it sequenced expressed TCRB transcripts. Repertoires were generated with immunoSEQ multiplex PCR, while TCRdb's copy carries only in-frame clones and drops some. The table records around 430,000 clones, about 30% of them present only once. Sequenced input: naive CD4+ T cells from blood. The receptor set was obtained from a man aged 18 to 29 in good health.

The genes are TRBV25-1 and TRBJ1-2; D is unresolved. Germline V gene sequence: CDR1 MGHDK, CDR2 SYGVNS. This CDR3 has 13 residues. With 1 base removed from V and 8 bases from J, the gap between germline ends came to 11 bases. The DNA of the CDR3 is TGTGCCAGCAGTGAATTAGGCACAGAAGGCTACACCTTC. Translating it yields CASSELGTEGYTF.

The rearrangement uses TRBV27 and TRBJ1-5; possible D gene TRBD1, 5 bases. Trimming left V 1 base short and J 3 bases short, with 16 bases between. Germline CDR1 and CDR2: MNHEY and SMNVEV (reference sequence). The CDR3 consists of 17 residues. CDR3 region: CASSLWSGIGDNQPQHF. The CDR3 bases are TGTGCCAGCAGTTTATGGAGTGGAATAGGGGACAATCAGCCCCAGCATTTT.

This clone was counted only a few times. The chain has TRBV29-1 and TRBJ2-3; D call uncertain. Trimming removed 4 bases at V and 3 bases at J, with 5 bases between. The CDR3 runs 11 residues. CDR1 is SQVTM and CDR2 is ANQGSEA in the germline V gene. CDR3 sequence: CSVVGTDTQYF. The CDR3 DNA reads as TGCAGCGTTGTTGGAACAGATACGCAGTATTTT.

This clone was seen a few times. This rearrangement joins TRBV7-6 to TRBJ1-5; D remains unclear. Per the germline V gene, CDR1 is SGHVS and CDR2 is FNYEAQ. The CDR3 spans 14 residues. V dropped 4 bases and J dropped 3 bases, with 10 bases sitting between them. The CDR3 nucleotides are TGTGCCAGCAGCTACCTCGGACCCAATCAGCCCCAGCATTTT. Its translation: CASSYLGPNQPQHF.

The rearrangement uses TRBV7-2 and TRBJ1-4; D gene ambiguous. CDR3 size: 15 residues. V was shortened by 3 bases and J by 0 bases, with 8 bases between the two germline ends. Germline CDR1 is SGHTA and CDR2 is FQGNSA. CDR3 DNA: TGTGCCAGCAGCTTGAACGTTGCAACTAATGAAAAACTGTTTTTT. It translates to CASSLNVATNEKLFF.

This clone was recorded a few times. The rearrangement links TRBV7-3 to TRBJ2-2, with 8 positions matching TRBD2. The CDR3 extends over 14 amino acids. From germline, CDR1 is SGHTA and CDR2 FQGTGA. The trim removed 5 bases at V and 7 bases at J, leaving 6 bases unmatched. CDR3 sequence reads: CASSLSGVDGELFF. The DNA for the CDR3 is TGTGCCAGCAGCCTTAGCGGGGTAGACGGGGAGCTGTTTTTT.

This clone has only a few counts. The rearrangement links TRBV4-1 to TRBJ2-4, with D unclear. The CDR3 extends over 14 amino acids. Germline V CDR1 and CDR2: MGHRA, YSYEKL. Trimming pared 4 bases from V and 0 bases from J, leaving 7 bases between. The CDR3 nucleotides read TGCGCCAGCAGCCTTGCCCTAGCCAAAAACATTCAGTACTTC. Amino acids: CASSLALAKNIQYF.

The chain is built from TRBV30 and TRBJ1-1, with D possibly TRBD1 on 5 matching bases. Germline V gene data show CDR1 as GTSNPN and CDR2 as SVGIG (reference sequence). V was shortened by 1 base and J by 0 bases, with 12 bases between the two germline ends. The CDR3 sequence is 15 residues long. The CDR3 DNA reads TGTGCCTGGAGTGCGAACCCGGGGCTGAACACTGAAGCTTTCTTT. This encodes CAWSANPGLNTEAFF.

J is TRBJ2-5 and V is TRBV4-3; 9 bases align to TRBD2. V shed 0 bases, J shed 5 bases, and the junction held 10 bases outside the gene matches. The CDR3 extends over 17 amino acids. CDR1 LGHNA and CDR2 YSLEER come from the germline V gene. CDR3 coding DNA: TGCGCCAGCAGCCAAGATTTAATAGCGGGAGCTTGGGAGACCCAGTACTTC. It is translated as CASSQDLIAGAWETQYF.

The rearrangement links TRBV14 to TRBJ2-7; 8 bases agree with TRBD2. The germline CDR1 and CDR2 sequences are SGHDN and FVKESK. The CDR3 has 17 amino acids. Trimming cost V 0 bases and J 2 bases; bases outside gene matches: 9. Here the CDR3 reads CASSQDLGGLATYEQYF. The CDR3 DNA sequence: TGTGCCAGCAGCCAAGATCTCGGCGGACTAGCAACCTACGAGCAGTACTTC.

V is TRBV2 and J is TRBJ2-3; D is possibly TRBD1 (6 bases). The germline gives CDR1 SNHLY, CDR2 FYNNEI. This CDR3 has 13 residues. V was trimmed by 6 bases and J by 6 bases, leaving 13 bases between them. CDR3 in DNA: TGTGCCAGCAGGGTGGACAGAAGCGATACGCAGTATTTT. As protein: CASRVDRSDTQYF. Full variable domain (remainder filled in from reference TRBV2 and TRBJ2-3): EPEVTQTPSHQVTQMGQEVILRCVPISNHLYFYWYRQILGQKVEFLVSFYNNEISEKSEIFDDQFSVERPDGSNFTLKIRSTKLEDSAMYFCASRVDRSDTQYFGPGTRLTVL.

The chain employs TRBV7-3 and TRBJ2-3, with 13 bases identical to TRBD2. The germline CDR1 and CDR2 sequences are SGHTA and FQGTGA. The CDR3 totals 17 residues. J gave up 4 bases and V 4 bases, and 8 bases lay outside the gene matches. CDR3 in amino acids: CASSSRTSGSWADTQYF. In DNA, the CDR3 is TGTGCCAGCAGCTCACGGACTAGCGGGAGTTGGGCAGATACGCAGTATTTT.

The V and J genes are TRBV29-1 and TRBJ1-1, with D maybe TRBD1 (5 bases). The CDR3 is 14 residues long. V was pared by 3 bases and J by 4 bases, with 15 bases between. The germline gives CDR1 SQVTM, CDR2 ANQGSEA. Written as DNA, the CDR3 is TGCAGCGTTGACCAGGGTAGGAGATCCACTGAAGCTTTCTTT. Encoded protein: CSVDQGRRSTEAFF. The whole variable domain, filled in from reference TRBV29-1 and TRBJ1-1, reads SAVISQKPSRDICQRGTSLTIQCQVDSQVTMMFWYRQQPGQSLTLIATANQGSEATYESGFVIDKFPISRPNLTFSTLTVSNMSPEDSSIYLCSVDQGRRSTEAFFGQGTRLTVV.

V gene TRBV2 combines with J gene TRBJ2-7; perhaps D is TRBD1 or TRBD2 (5 bases each). Trimming pared 8 bases from V and 3 bases from J, leaving 14 bases between. The length of the CDR3 is 13 residues. The V gene's germline CDR1 is SNHLY and CDR2 FYNNEI. The CDR3 sequence: CASLSGRDYEQYF. The CDR3 DNA is TGTGCCAGCCTATCGGGACGGGACTACGAGCAGTACTTC.

This clone was seen only a few times. The V gene is TRBV29-1, the J gene TRBJ2-3, with D maybe TRBD2 (5 bases). V dropped 7 bases and J dropped 2 bases, with 13 bases sitting between them. The V gene's germline CDR1 is SQVTM and CDR2 ANQGSEA. This CDR3 is 13 amino acids long. This CDR3 is CSGTGRFTDTQYF. CDR3 bases: TGCAGCGGCACGGGGAGATTCACAGATACGCAGTATTTT.

The V gene is TRBV10-3, the J gene TRBJ2-3; 16 bases align to TRBD2. The ends lost 7 bases at V and 2 bases at J; junction bases unmatched: 3. CDR1 is ENHRY, CDR2 SYGVKD, per germline. This CDR3 is built from 16 residues. The CDR3 DNA reads as TGTGCCATCAAGGGACTAGCGGGAGGGATCACAGATACGCAGTATTTT. Encoded protein: CAIKGLAGGITDTQYF.

This clone was detected only a few times. This sequence joins TRBV5-4 and TRBJ2-3; D gene unclear. The germline V and J ends were trimmed by 0 bases and 2 bases, with 4 bases remaining between them. This CDR3 region has 13 residues. The V gene's germline CDR1 is SGHNT and CDR2 YYREEE (reference sequence). In nucleotides, the CDR3 is TGTGCCAGCAGCTTGGCCCCCACAGATACGCAGTATTTT. Its protein is CASSLAPTDTQYF.

In this sample, this clone turned up many times. The chain's CDR3 is CATQPGRNEQFF. CDR3 DNA sequence: TGTGCCACCCAGCCGGGAAGGAATGAGCAGTTCTTC. This chain uses TRBV10-3 with TRBJ2-1; D perhaps matches TRBD2 (5 bases). Per germline, CDR1 ENHRY and CDR2 SYGVKD. The CDR3 has 12 amino acids. V was clipped by 10 bases and J by 7 bases, with 14 bases between them.

Here the CDR3 reads CSVGQGVHYGYTF. The DNA for the CDR3 is TGCAGCGTTGGACAGGGCGTCCACTATGGCTACACCTTC. The V call is TRBV29-1, the J call TRBJ1-2; TRBD1 matches 7 bases. Germline V gene sequence: CDR1 SQVTM, CDR2 ANQGSEA. With 4 bases clipped from V and 3 bases from J, the junction kept 5 bases outside the gene matches. CDR3 length: 13 residues.

V is TRBV28 and J is TRBJ2-7; D is unclear. CDR1 and CDR2 (germline): MDHEN, SYDVKM. V lost 4 bases to trimming and J lost 4 bases, with 17 bases between them. The CDR3 covers 15 residues. DNA for the CDR3: TGTGCCAGCAGTTCATTTTCAAGGCGAGTATACGAGCAGTACTTC. Protein product: CASSSFSRRVYEQYF. The entire variable domain, with the rest obtained from reference TRBV28 and TRBJ2-7, is as follows: DVKVTQSSRYLVKRTGEKVFLECVQDMDHENMFWYRQDPGLGLRLIYFSYDVKMKEKGDIPEGYSVSREKKERFSLILESASTNQTSMYLCASSSFSRRVYEQYFGPGTRLTVT.

This sequence joins TRBV6-6 and TRBJ1-2, with a weak D call TRBD1 (5 bases). The V and J ends lost 6 bases and 0 bases respectively, with 17 bases between them. Germline CDR1 reads MNHNY; CDR2 reads SVGAGI (reference sequence). The CDR3 covers 16 residues. CDR3 sequence: CASSGDPGRANYGYTF. In DNA form, the CDR3 reads TGTGCCAGCAGCGGGGACCCGGGGCGGGCTAACTATGGCTACACCTTC.

The chain joins TRBV15 to TRBJ2-5, with D maybe TRBD2 (5 bases). This CDR3 region has 14 residues. V was pared by 5 bases and J by 5 bases, with 15 bases between. The germline CDR1 and CDR2 sequences are LNHNV and YYDKDF (reference sequence). The CDR3 is CATSVLAIVETQYF. The CDR3 region has the DNA TGTGCCACCAGCGTCCTAGCTATCGTCGAGACCCAGTACTTC.

The gene calls are TRBV28 and TRBJ2-7; 8 positions agree with TRBD2. The V gene's germline CDR1 is MDHEN and CDR2 SYDVKM. This CDR3 is 14 amino acids long. V lost 2 bases and J lost 2; bases outside the gene matches: 2. The CDR3, as DNA: TGTGCCAGCAGTTTAGCGGGAGGAACCTACGAGCAGTACTTC. As protein: CASSLAGGTYEQYF.

This clone was counted only a few times. The chain carries TRBV9 and TRBJ2-7; 8 positions agree with TRBD2. J was trimmed by 3 bases and V by 0 bases; bases with no gene match: 8. CDR3 size: 16 residues. CDR1 and CDR2 from the germline V gene are SGDLS and YYNGEE. The DNA for the CDR3 is TGTGCCAGCAGCGTAGCTTTGGCTAGCGGGCTCTACGAGCAGTACTTC. Encoded protein: CASSVALASGLYEQYF.

This rearrangement joins TRBV30 to TRBJ2-7, with TRBD1 identical over 8 bases. CDR1 is GTSNPN and CDR2 is SVGIG in the germline V gene (reference sequence). Trimming took 5 bases from V and 3 from J; bases not matched to a gene: 6. The CDR3 runs 13 residues. The CDR3 region is CAWGQGFLYEQYF. CDR3 sequence (DNA): TGTGCCTGGGGACAGGGTTTTCTCTACGAGCAGTACTTC. Using reference TRBV30 and TRBJ2-7 for the parts outside the CDR3, the full variable domain is SQTIHQWPATLVQPVGSPLSLECTVEGTSNPNLYWYRQAAGRGLQLLFYSVGIGQISSEVPQNLSASRPQDRQFILSSKKLLLSDSGFYLCAWGQGFLYEQYFGPGTRLTVT.

The rearrangement links TRBV20-1 to TRBJ2-1; D gene unclear. The germline V gene encodes CDR1 DFQATT and CDR2 SNEGSKA (reference sequence). This CDR3 is built from 11 residues. V lost 5 bases and J 9 bases, leaving 11 bases between the germline ends. This CDR3 is CSALLWGEQFF. In DNA, the CDR3 is TGCAGTGCTTTGCTATGGGGTGAGCAGTTCTTC.

This clone turned up a few times. The rearrangement uses TRBV10-3 and TRBJ1-5, with D perhaps matching TRBD1 (5 bases). The CDR3 has 17 residues. Trimming removed 5 bases at V and 0 bases at J, with 17 bases between. Looked up from germline, CDR1 is ENHRY and CDR2 is SYGVKD. CDR3 DNA sequence: TGTGCCATCAGTTCCGGGACGGATGCTAATAGCAATCAGCCCCAGCATTTT. The encoded protein is CAISSGTDANSNQPQHF.

This clone was recorded a few times. The chain links TRBV6-5 to TRBJ1-1; 10 nucleotides align to TRBD1. Unmatched junction bases numbered 3, after V lost 8 bases and J lost 12 bases. Germline CDR1 is MNHEY and CDR2 is SVGAGI. The CDR3 contains 10 residues. The CDR3 protein is CASGTGVPFF. CDR3 nucleotide sequence: TGTGCCAGCGGGACAGGGGTACCTTTCTTT.

Only a few counts were recorded for this clone. Other DNA sequences in this sample translate to the same CDR3. The V call is TRBV19, the J call TRBJ2-1, with TRBD2 identical over 13 bases. With 1 base clipped from V and 6 bases from J, the junction kept 0 bases outside the gene matches. This CDR3 spans 15 amino acids. Germline V gene lookup returns CDR1 LNHDA and CDR2 SQIVND (reference sequence). For the CDR3, the DNA is TGTGCCAGTAGTATAGGGACTAGCGGGAGCAATGAGCAGTTCTTC. Protein: CASSIGTSGSNEQFF.

On this clone itself: Other DNA sequences in the same sample also yield this CDR3. The CDR3 region has the DNA TGCAGTGCTAGAGTCCTCTACGAGCAGTACTTC. This sequence encodes CSARVLYEQYF. The chain combines TRBV20-1 with TRBJ2-7, with D unresolved. CDR1 is DFQATT, CDR2 SNEGSKA, per germline (reference sequence). The CDR3 sequence is 11 residues long. Deletions cut 1 base from V and 3 bases from J, with 4 bases between.